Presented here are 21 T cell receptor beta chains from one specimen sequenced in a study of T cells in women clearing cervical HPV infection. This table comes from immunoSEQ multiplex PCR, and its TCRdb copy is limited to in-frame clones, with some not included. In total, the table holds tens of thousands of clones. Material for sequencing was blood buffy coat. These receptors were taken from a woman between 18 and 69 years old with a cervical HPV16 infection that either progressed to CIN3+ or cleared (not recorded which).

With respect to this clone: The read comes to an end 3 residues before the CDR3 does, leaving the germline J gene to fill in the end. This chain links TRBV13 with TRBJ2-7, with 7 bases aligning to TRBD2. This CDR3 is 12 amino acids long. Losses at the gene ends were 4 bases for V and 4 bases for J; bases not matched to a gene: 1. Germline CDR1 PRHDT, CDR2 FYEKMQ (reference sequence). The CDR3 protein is CASSYSGYEQYF. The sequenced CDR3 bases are TGTGCCAGCAGCTATAGCGGGTACGAG.

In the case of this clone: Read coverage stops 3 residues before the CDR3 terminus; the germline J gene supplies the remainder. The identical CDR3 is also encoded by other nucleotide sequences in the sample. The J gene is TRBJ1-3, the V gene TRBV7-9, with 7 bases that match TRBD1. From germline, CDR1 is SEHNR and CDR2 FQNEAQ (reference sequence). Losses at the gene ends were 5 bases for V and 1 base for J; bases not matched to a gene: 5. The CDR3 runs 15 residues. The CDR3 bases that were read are TGTGCCAGCAGCCGCGGGACAGTTTCTGGAAACACC. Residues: CASSRGTVSGNT. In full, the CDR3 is CASSRGTVSGNTIYF.

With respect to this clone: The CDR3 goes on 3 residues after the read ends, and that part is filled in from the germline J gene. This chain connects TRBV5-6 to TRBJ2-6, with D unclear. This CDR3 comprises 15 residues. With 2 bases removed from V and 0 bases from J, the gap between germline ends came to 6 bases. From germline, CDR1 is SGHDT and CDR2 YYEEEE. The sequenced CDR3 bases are TGTGCCAGCAGCTTAAGCCCCTCTGGGGCCAACGTC. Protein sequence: CASSLSPSGANV. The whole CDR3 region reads CASSLSPSGANVLTF.

The DNA read from the CDR3 is TGTGCCAGCAGCTTAGGCCACGGAAGGGCTGAAAAA. This sequence encodes CASSLGHGRAEK. The whole CDR3 protein reads CASSLGHGRAEKLFF. The V gene is TRBV11-3, the J gene TRBJ1-4, with D unclear. The read ends 3 residues early relative to the CDR3; the germline J gene fills the gap. This CDR3 comprises 15 residues. The ends were cut back, 1 base at V and 7 bases at J, with 13 bases in the middle. Germline V lookup: CDR1 SGHNT, CDR2 YENEEA. The whole variable domain, remainder taken from reference TRBV11-3 and TRBJ1-4, is EAGVVQSPRYKIIEKKQPVAFWCNPISGHNTLYWYLQNLGQGPELLIRYENEEAVDDSQLPKDRFSAERLKGVDSTLKIQPAELGDSAVYLCASSLGHGRAEKLFFGSGTQLSVL.

The CDR3 bases that were read are TGTGCCAGCAGCCCTAGCGGGAACGAGCAAGAGACC. It codes for CASSPSGNEQET. The CDR3 reads in full as CASSPSGNEQETQYF. The chain joins TRBV4-2 to TRBJ2-5, with 9 bases lining up with TRBD2. The CDR3 end lies 3 residues beyond the end of the read and is filled in from the germline J gene. Germline CDR1 and CDR2: LGHNA and YNFKEQ. J was trimmed by 2 bases and V by 4 bases; bases with no gene match: 5. This CDR3 region has 15 residues.

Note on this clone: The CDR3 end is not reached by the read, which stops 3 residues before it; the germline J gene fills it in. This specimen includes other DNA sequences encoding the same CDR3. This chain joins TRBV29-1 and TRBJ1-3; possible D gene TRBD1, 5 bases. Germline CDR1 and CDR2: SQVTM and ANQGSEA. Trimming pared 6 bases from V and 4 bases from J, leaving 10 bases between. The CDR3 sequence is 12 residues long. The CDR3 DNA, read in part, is TGCAGCGTCAATCAGGGAGGAAACACC. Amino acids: CSVNQGGNT. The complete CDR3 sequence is CSVNQGGNTIYF.

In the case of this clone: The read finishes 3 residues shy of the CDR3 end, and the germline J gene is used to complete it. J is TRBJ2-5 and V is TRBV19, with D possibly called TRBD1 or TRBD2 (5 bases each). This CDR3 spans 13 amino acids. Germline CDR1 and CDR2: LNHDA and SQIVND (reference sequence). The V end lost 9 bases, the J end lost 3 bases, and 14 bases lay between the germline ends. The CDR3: CASRRGVEETQYF. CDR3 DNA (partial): TGTGCCAGCAGACGAGGGGTGGAAGAGACC.

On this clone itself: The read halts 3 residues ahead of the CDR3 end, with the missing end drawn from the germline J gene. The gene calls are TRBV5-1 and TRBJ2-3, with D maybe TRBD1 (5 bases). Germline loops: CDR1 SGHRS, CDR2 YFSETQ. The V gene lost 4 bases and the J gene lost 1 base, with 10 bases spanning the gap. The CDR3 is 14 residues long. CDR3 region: CASSDTQGTDTQYF. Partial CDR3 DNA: TGCGCCAGCAGCGATACACAGGGCACAGATACG.

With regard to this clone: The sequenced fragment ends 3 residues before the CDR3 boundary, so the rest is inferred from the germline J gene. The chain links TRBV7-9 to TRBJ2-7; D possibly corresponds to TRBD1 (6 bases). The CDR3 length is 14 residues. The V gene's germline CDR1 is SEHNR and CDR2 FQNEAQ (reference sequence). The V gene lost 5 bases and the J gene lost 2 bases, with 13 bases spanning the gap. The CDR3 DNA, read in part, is TGTGCCAGCAGCCGTTCGGGACACCCCTACGAG. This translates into CASSRSGHPYE. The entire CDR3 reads CASSRSGHPYEQYF.

CDR3 DNA (partial): TGCAGCGTTATCCTAGCGGGGAAGCCCTACGAG. Its translation is CSVILAGKPYE. From start to end, the CDR3 is CSVILAGKPYEQYF. J is TRBJ2-7 and V is TRBV29-1; 9 positions agree with TRBD2. The CDR3 end lies 3 residues beyond the end of the read and is filled in from the germline J gene. Unmatched junction bases numbered 7, after V lost 5 bases and J lost 2 bases. Germline V gene data show CDR1 as SQVTM and CDR2 as ANQGSEA. The CDR3 covers 14 residues.

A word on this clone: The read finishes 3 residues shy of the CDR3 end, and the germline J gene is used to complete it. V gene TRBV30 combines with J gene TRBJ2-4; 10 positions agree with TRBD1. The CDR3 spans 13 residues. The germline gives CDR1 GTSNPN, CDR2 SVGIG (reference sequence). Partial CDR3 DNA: TGTGCCTGGAGCCGACAGGGGGCCTATGGT. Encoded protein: CAWSRQGAYG. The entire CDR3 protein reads CAWSRQGAYGQYF.

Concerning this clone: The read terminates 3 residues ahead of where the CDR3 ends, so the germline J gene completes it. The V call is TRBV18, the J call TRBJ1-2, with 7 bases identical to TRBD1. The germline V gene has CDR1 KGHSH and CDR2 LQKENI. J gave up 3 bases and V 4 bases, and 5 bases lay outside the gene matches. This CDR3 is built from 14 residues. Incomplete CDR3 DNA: TGTGCCAGCTCACGACAGGGAAGGGACTATGGC. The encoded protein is CASSRQGRDYG. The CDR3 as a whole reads CASSRQGRDYGYTF.

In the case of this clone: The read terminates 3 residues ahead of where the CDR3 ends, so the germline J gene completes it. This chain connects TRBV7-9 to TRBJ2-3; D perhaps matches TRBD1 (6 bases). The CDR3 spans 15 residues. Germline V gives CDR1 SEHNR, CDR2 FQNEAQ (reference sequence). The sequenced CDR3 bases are TGTGCCAGCAGCTATTCCGAAGGGGGTCAAGAGACG. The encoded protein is CASSYSEGGQET. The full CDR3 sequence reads CASSYSEGGQETQYF.

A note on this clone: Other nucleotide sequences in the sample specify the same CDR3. Partial CDR3 DNA: TGTGCCAGCTCACCACCAAGGGGACAGGGGCAGTCTGGAAACACC. Its protein product is CASSPPRGQGQSGNT. Given in full, the CDR3 is CASSPPRGQGQSGNTIYF. The chain employs TRBV18 and TRBJ1-3, with TRBD1 matching 10 bases. The read comes to an end 3 residues before the CDR3 does, leaving the germline J gene to fill in the end. CDR1 is KGHSH and CDR2 is LQKENI in the germline V gene. The CDR3 totals 18 residues. The ends lost 0 bases at V and 1 base at J; junction bases unmatched: 6.

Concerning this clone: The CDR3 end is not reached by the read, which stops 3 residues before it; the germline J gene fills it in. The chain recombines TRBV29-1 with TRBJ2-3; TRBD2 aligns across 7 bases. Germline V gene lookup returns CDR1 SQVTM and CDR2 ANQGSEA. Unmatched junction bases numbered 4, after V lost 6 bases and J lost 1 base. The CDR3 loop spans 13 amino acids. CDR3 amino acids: CSVGRGGTDTQYF. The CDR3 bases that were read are TGCAGCGTGGGCCGGGGGGGCACAGATACG.

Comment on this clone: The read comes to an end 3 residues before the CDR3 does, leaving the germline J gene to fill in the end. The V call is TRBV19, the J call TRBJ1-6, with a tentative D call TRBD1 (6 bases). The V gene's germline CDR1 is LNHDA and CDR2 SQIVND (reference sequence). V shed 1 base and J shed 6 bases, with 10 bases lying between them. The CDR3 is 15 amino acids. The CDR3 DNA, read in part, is TGTGCCAGTAGTATAGTAGAGGGGGTTAATTCACCC. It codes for CASSIVEGVNSP. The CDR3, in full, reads CASSIVEGVNSPLHF.

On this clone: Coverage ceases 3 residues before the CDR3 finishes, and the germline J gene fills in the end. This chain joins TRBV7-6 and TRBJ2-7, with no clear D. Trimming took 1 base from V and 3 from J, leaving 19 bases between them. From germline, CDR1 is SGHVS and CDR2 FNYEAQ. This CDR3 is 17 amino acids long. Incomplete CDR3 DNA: TGTGCCAGCAGCTTAGATTTTAGCAGTCAATATAGCTACGAG. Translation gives CASSLDFSSQYSYE. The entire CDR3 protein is CASSLDFSSQYSYEQYF.

The CDR3 here is CASSVARLNEQFF. The DNA read from the CDR3 is TGTGCCAGCAGTGTAGCTAGACTCAATGAG. The V gene is TRBV2, the J gene TRBJ2-1; D unclear. The CDR3 end is not reached by the read, which stops 3 residues before it; the germline J gene fills it in. The CDR3 totals 13 residues. Germline V gene data show CDR1 as SNHLY and CDR2 as FYNNEI. Between the trimmed V and J ends, which lost 4 bases and 6 bases, there was a span of 10 bases.

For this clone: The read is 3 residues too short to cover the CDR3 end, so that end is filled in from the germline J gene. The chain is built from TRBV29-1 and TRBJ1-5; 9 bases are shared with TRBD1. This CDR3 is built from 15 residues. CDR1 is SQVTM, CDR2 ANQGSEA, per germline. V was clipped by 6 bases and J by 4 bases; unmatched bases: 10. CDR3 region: CSVETSGTGNQPQHF. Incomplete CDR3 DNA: TGCAGCGTGGAGACGAGCGGGACAGGGAATCAGCCC.

CDR3 loop: CSARRQANEKLFF. CDR3 DNA (partial): TGCAGTGCTAGACGACAGGCTAATGAAAAA. This chain links TRBV20-1 with TRBJ1-4, with D possibly TRBD1 on 6 matching bases. The CDR3 extends 3 residues past the end of the read, so its final part is completed from the germline J gene. Germline values: CDR1 DFQATT, CDR2 SNEGSKA (reference sequence). This CDR3 has 13 amino acids. V was pared by 2 bases and J by 3 bases, with 7 bases between.

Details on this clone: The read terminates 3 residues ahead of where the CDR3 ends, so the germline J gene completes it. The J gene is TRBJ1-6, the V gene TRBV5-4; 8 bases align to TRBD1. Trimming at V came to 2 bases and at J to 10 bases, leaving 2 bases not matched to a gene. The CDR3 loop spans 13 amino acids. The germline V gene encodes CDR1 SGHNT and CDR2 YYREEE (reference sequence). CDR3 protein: CASSLQGESPLHF. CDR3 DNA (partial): TGTGCCAGCAGCTTACAGGGGGAATCACCC.